The clone carrying this T cell receptor beta chain has only a few counts. The antigen remains undetermined. This entry belongs to a study of T-cell memory formation after mild COVID-19. Overall study findings and caveats: Contracting CD4+ clones were located mainly in CM and EM, and CD8+ clones in EMRA. Clones contracting over day 15 to 85 were CD4/CD8 balanced, with later expanders leaning CD4+.

CDR1 and CDR2 from the germline V gene are LNHDA and SQIVND (reference sequence). The length of the CDR3 is 15 residues. Trimming pared 4 bases from V and 1 base from J, leaving 13 bases between. 5'RACE with constant-segment primers yielded barcoded, UMI-tagged TCR alpha and TCR beta cDNA libraries. TCRdb re-called the 5' RACE reads through MiXCR, storing one row per CDR3 protein. Of about 560,000 distinct CDR3 sequences listed, 17% are singletons. V is TRBV19 and J is TRBJ2-5; either TRBD1 or TRBD2 may supply D (5 bases each). This TCR came from an adult woman who had mild COVID-19 (a few samples of this study predate the infection). Cell type and time point are not known. The specimen sequenced was PBMCs or a T cell subset sorted from them (not recorded which). CDR3 in DNA: TGTGCCAGTAGTACTCAAGGGACCCTCCAAGAGACCCAGTACTTC. It yields the protein CASSTQGTLQETQYF.